This T cell receptor delta chain came from a study of gamma-delta chains in newborns, infants, children. Study-wide context: Microbial exposure reportedly drives polyclonal innate γδ T cell expansion after birth.

Germline CDR1 TSWWSYY, CDR2 QGS. The CDR3 is 14 amino acids. The V segment lost 2 bases and the J segment 5 bases; nucleotides outside the gene matches: 5. TCRdb repeated clone calling on the reads with CATT. The sample carries about 4,000 delta-chain clones, more than 35% recorded once. The specimen was blood. The receptor was isolated from a child who received the measles vaccine. V is TRDV1 and J is TRDJ1; TRDD3 agrees at 7 bases. CDR3 sequence (DNA): TGTGCTCTTGGGGAAGAGGGGATAAGGGATAAACTCATCTTT. Residues: CALGEEGIRDKLIF.